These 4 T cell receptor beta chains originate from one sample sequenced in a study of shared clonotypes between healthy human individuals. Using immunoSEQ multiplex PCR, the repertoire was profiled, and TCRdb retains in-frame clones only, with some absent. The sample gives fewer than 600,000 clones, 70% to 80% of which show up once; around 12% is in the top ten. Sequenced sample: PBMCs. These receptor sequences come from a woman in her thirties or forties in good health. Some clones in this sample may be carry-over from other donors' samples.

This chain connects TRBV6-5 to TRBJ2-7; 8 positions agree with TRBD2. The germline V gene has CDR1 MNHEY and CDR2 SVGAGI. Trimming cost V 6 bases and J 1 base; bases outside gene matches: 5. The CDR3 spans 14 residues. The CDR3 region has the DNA TGTGCCAGCAGCCCTCAGCGGGAGTCCTACGAGCAGTACTTC. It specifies CASSPQRESYEQYF.

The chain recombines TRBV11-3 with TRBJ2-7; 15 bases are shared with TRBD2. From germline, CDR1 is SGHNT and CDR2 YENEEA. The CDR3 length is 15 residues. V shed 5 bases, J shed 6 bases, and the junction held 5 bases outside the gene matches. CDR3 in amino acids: CASSEGLAGGSEQYF. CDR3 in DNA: TGTGCCAGCAGCGAAGGACTAGCGGGAGGGAGCGAGCAGTACTTC.

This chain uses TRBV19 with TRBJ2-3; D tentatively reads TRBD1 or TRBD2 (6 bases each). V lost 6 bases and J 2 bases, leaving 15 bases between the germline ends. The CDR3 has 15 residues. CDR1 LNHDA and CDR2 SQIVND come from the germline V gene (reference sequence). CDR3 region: CASSTTGANTDTQYF. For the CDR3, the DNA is TGTGCCAGTAGCACCACGGGGGCAAACACAGATACGCAGTATTTT.

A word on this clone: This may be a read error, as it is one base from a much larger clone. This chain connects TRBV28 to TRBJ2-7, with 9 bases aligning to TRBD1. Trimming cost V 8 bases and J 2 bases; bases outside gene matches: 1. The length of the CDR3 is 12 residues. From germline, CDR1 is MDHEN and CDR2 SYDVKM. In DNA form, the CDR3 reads TGTGCCAGCGGGACAGGGACCTACGAGCAGTACTTC. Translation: CASGTGTYEQYF.